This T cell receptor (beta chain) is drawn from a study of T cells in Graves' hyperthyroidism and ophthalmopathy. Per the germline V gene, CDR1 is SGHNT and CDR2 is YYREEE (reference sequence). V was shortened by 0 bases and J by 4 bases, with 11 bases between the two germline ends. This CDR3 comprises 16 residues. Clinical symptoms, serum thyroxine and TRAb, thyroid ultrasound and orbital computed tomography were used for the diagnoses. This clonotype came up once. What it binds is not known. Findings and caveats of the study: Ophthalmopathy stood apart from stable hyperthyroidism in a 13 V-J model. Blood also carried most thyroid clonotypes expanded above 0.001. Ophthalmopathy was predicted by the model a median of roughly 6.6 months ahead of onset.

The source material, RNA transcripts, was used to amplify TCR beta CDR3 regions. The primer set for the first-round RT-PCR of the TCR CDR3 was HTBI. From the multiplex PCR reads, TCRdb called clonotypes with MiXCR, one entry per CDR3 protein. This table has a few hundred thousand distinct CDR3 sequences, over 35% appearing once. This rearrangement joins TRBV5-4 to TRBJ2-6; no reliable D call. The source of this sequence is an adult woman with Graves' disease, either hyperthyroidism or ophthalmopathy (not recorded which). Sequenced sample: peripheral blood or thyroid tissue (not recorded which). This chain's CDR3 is CASSLVEKEGANVLTF. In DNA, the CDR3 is TGTGCCAGCAGCTTGGTGGAGAAAGAGGGGGCCAACGTCCTGACTTTC.